This TCR beta chain was obtained from a study of T cell repertoires in cytomegalovirus infection. Whole-study context: Public TCR beta signatures were indicative of both CMV infection and a matching HLA type.

Via MiXCR, TCRdb re-called the reads, giving one row per CDR3 protein. The sample consists of just over 150,000 distinct CDR3 sequences, 20% to 25% of them appearing once. Study-wide findings and caveats: CMV-specific HLA-C-restricted TCR beta clonotypes dominated the ex vivo response. Cumulative public TCR beta family frequency identified CMV carriers with the relevant HLA.

This CDR3 region has 16 residues. The V gene lost 0 bases and the J gene lost 1 base, with 13 bases spanning the gap. CDR1 is SGHTA and CDR2 is FQGNSA in the germline V gene. The sample holds many counts of this clonotype. As yet, its antigen is unknown. The source of this sequence is a human donor in good health (CMV status not recorded). Some clones in this sample may be carry-over from other donors' samples. Sequencing used PBMCs. This sequence joins TRBV7-2 and TRBJ2-7; no clear D gene. The CDR3 loop reads CASSLANGPPSYEQYF. DNA for the CDR3: TGTGCCAGCAGCTTAGCGAACGGGCCACCTTCCTACGAGCAGTACTTC.